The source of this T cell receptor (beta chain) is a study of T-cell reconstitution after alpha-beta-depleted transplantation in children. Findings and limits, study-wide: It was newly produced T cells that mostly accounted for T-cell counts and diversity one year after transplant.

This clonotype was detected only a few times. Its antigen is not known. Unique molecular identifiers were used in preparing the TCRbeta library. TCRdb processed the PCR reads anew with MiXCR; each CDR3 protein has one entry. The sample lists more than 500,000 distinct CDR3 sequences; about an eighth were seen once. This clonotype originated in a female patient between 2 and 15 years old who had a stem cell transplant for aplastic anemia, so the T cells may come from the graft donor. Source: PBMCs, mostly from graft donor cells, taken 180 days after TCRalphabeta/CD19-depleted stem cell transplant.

In DNA form, the CDR3 reads TGCGCCAGCAGCCCCGGACAGGACAATCAGCCCCAGCATTTT. This sequence encodes CASSPGQDNQPQHF. This chain links TRBV5-1 with TRBJ1-5, with 7 bases fitting TRBD1. Germline V gene sequence: CDR1 SGHRS, CDR2 YFSETQ. The CDR3 spans 14 residues. Trimming removed 4 bases from V and 3 bases from J; junction bases left unmatched: 4.